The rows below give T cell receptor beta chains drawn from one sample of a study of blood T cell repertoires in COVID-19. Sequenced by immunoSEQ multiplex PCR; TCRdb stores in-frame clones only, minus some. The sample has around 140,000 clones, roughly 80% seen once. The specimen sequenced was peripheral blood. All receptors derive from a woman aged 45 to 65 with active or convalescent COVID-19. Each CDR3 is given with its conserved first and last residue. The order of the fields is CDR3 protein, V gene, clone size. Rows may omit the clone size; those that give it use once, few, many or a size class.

CDR3: CASSPGTSGEADTQYF; V: TRBV11-3; size: -
CDR3: CASSPTGGTLNTEAFF; V: TRBV7-3; size: -
CDR3: CASSLPGGTGGQEQYF; V: TRBV23-1; size: -
CDR3: CASSKGLAGGWETQYF; V: TRBV21-1; size: -
CDR3: CASSPTLGQGTEAFF; V: TRBV19; size: -
CDR3: CASSLDREGAFF; V: TRBV12-3/TRBV12-4; size: -
CDR3: CATSRDPDNSPLHF; V: TRBV15; size: once
CDR3: CASSEGGQYGTLTNTEAFF; V: TRBV6-1; size: -
CDR3: CASSFGGGGKTQYF; V: TRBV28; size: -
CDR3: CACLDSSKQVNYGYTF; V: TRBV30; size: once
CDR3: CASSLGLATNEQFF; V: TRBV7-2; size: -
CDR3: CASSPHGALKAFF; V: TRBV7-6; size: once
CDR3: CASSRTVSTDTQYF; V: TRBV4-2; size: -